The rows below give T cell receptor beta chains drawn from one sample of a study of T-cell reconstitution after alpha-beta-depleted transplantation in children. From the PCR reads, TCRdb called clonotypes with MiXCR, one entry per CDR3 protein. Here the sample spans roughly 400,000 distinct CDR3 sequences, roughly 20% being singletons. The material sequenced was PBMCs from the stem cell graft donor, taken from the stem cell graft. Receptors originate from a human donor who donated a stem cell graft to a child with acute myeloid leukemia. The CDR3 runs from the conserved cysteine through the conserved F or W. Fields, in order: V gene, CDR3 protein.

>TRBV12-3/TRBV12-4
CASMRGGNEQYF
>TRBV12-3/TRBV12-4
CASSRGAPQETQYF
>TRBV7-9
CASSFEDQPQHF
>TRBV11-2
CASSFARSEQFF
>TRBV10-3
CAIRGLAEFLNTGELFF
>TRBV4-2
CASSQEPADYNEQFF
>TRBV29-1
CSVTDGVGYSNQPQHF
>TRBV20-1
CSANPGTSGQETQYF
>TRBV20-1
CSAELTITGRRDEQFF
>TRBV29-1
CSVDRAMKTNYGYTF
>TRBV20-1
CSILEREVVNEQFF
>TRBV19
CASSDRGNTGELFF
>TRBV20-1
CSARGTYEQYF
>TRBV10-2
CASSESTPRTDTQYF
>TRBV15
CATSRDQNTGELFF
>TRBV12-3/TRBV12-4
CASKPEGGRIAGGFDNEQFF
>TRBV20-1
CSARDLDIQETQYF
>TRBV20-1
CSARVGLAPVLGEQFF
>TRBV7-3
CASSPNGGESGYTF
>TRBV2
CASSARGPSYEQYF
>TRBV4-1
CATGLVNTGELFF
>TRBV20-1
CSARVAGIGTDTQYF
>TRBV12-3/TRBV12-4
CASSLLSFSGYNEQFF
>TRBV4-1
CASSQDLGQMNTEAFF
>TRBV20-1
CSAGFTHEQFF
>TRBV20-1
CSASLGFADTQYF
>TRBV10-3
CATVRRLNTEAFF
>TRBV2
CASSEVNEQFF
>TRBV4-2
CASSQGQGMSYEQYF
>TRBV28
CASSLAGNNQPQHF
>TRBV12-3/TRBV12-4
CASSSPPENYEQYF
>TRBV7-6
CASSLLGQGARVSYEQYF
>TRBV12-3/TRBV12-4
CASSLELVSNEQFF
>TRBV27
CASSLQGSDTQYF
>TRBV29-1
CSVEGPRRGRTDTQYF
>TRBV10-2
CASSEGDEQYF
>TRBV4-1
CASSQEGTSGGYEQYF
>TRBV29-1
CSVSPLQGTASTDTQYF
>TRBV5-4
CASSLGPVREGHGYNEQFF
>TRBV2
CASRGGYTGELFF
>TRBV20-1
CSARGRGLDEQFF
>TRBV12-3/TRBV12-4
CASRASQAYEQYF
>TRBV7-8
CASRPLGGGDIQYF
>TRBV12-3/TRBV12-4
CASSPTTRELFF
>TRBV5-1
CASSHETSGISYEQYF
>TRBV20-1
CSASTGTSINEQFF
>TRBV5-1
CASSRYRGRRREQYF
>TRBV29-1
CSVEPTRLNYGYTF